This T cell receptor beta chain was found in a study of liver allograft versus peripheral blood T cells. Study background: The study compared liver allograft T cell receptor repertoires against peripheral blood repertoires of liver transplant recipients.

V gave up 1 base and J gave up 4 bases, with 10 bases separating them. CDR1 SGHAT and CDR2 FQNNGV come from the germline V gene. CDR3 length: 14 amino acids. In TCRdb, the reads were re-called with MiXCR into one record per CDR3 protein. This table has a few thousand distinct CDR3 sequences, about a fifth appearing once. By its share, this clonotype is medium-sized. The chain uses TRBV11-2 and TRBJ1-1; no reliable D call. This clonotype was sampled from a human patient who had a liver transplant. Some T cells may be the graft donor's. CDR3 protein: CASSLGFPSTEAFF. DNA of the CDR3: TGTGCCAGCAGCTTAGGGTTCCCGAGCACTGAAGCTTTCTTT. The full variable domain, with the rest looked up from reference TRBV11-2 and TRBJ1-1, is EAGVAQSPRYKIIEKRQSVAFWCNPISGHATLYWYQQILGQGPKLLIQFQNNGVVDDSQLPKDRFSAERLKGVDSTLKIQPAKLEDSAVYLCASSLGFPSTEAFFGQGTRLTVV.